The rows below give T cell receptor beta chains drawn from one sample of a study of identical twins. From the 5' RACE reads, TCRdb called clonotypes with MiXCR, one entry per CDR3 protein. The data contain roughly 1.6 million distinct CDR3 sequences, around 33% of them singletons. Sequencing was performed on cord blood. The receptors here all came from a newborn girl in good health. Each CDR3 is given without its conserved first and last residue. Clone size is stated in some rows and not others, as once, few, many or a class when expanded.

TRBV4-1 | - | ASSQGLAGVGSYEQY
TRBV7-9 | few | ASSTIRQGADTEAF
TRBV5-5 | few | ASTNSGGRTDTQY
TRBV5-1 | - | ASSLVVQTYEQY
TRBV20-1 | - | SAWDTSTDTQY
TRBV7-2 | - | ASRFGGVSYEQY
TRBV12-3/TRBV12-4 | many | ASSLVGGIHEQY
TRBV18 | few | ASSPPGQGRIEAF
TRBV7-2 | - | ASSLGAPIDEQF
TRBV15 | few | ATSRRLAGLTDTQY
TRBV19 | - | ASSIARAQETQY